This TCR beta chain is from a study of shared clonotypes between healthy human individuals (TCRdb year 2020). Study-level background: A few men and two women, aged 18 to 49 years, made up the cohort. Leukapheresis yielded between about 0.85 and 10 billion PBMCs per donor. To increase sequencing depth and limit assay-specific biases, different laboratories used diverse techniques to prepare libraries and sequence TCR repertoires. To estimate repertoire size and how much clonotype sharing occurs between individuals, the study deeply sequenced the blood TCR repertoires of roughly 5 healthy adults.

A word on this clone: This clone's antigen is unknown. Per-nucleotide qualities are absent, and no much larger clonotype sits a single base away.

Using the deep immunoSEQ assay, TCR CDR3 regions were amplified from genomic DNA by multiplex PCR. Genomic DNA extracted from each cell subset was distributed evenly over all wells of several immunoSEQ 96-well plates, and each plate served as one replicate. For unsorted PBMC, approximately 310 ng genomic DNA, equal to 30,000 or so T cell genomes, was loaded into each replicate PCR. Unsorted PBMC genomic DNA was sequenced across ten immunoSEQ deep assay plates. The purified libraries were quantified using a Qubit 3.0 fluorometer, sized with a Bioanalyzer 2100, and then quantified again using the KAPA Library Quantification kit. Every immunoSEQ 96-well plate was sequenced on a dedicated single-read 150-cycle Illumina NextSeq 550 flow cell. Per the authors' processing: The immunoSEQ output contained only junctional sequences without quality scores, so filtering could not match that applied to full-length reads. To assign V/J genes and CDR3, sequences were annotated using PyIR, a Python wrapper for IgBLAST v1.9, with IMGT germline references. Any read was removed if the V/J assignment was weak (E-value above 1e-6), the CDR3 was missing, or the read contained stop codons, out-of-frame junctions, or ambiguous translated residues. V3J clonotypes were defined as sequences sharing the same inferred V gene, J gene, and CDR3 amino acid sequence. The percentage overlap between two repertoires was calculated by dividing the number of shared unique clonotypes by the size of the smaller repertoire. Richness of each repertoire was evaluated using RTK rarefaction, the Chao1 estimator, and Recon v2.1 estimates of unobserved clonotypes. What TCRdb holds here is the immuneACCESS table cut down to in-frame rearrangements. Part of the clones is not present; checked against another copy, under half of the missing clones reflect an unresolved V gene, and the others are unexplained. From that table come the V and J calls and clone size; the DNA was used to work out D and trimming. Recorded for this sample are some 530,000 clones; roughly 80% of them occurred a single time. 9.5% to 15% of the sample is held by the ten biggest clonotypes.

General conclusions and limits of the study: Sampling was limited to blood, and TCR repertoires in tissue likely differ from TCR repertoires in blood. The small number of donors limited the genetic and exposure-history diversity represented. Based on pairwise subsampling, the degree of clonotype sharing among donors was expected to be affected by sequencing depth.

The donors were healthy, HIV-negative adults who had no recently reported acute infections or vaccinations. Every donor was a Caucasian adult residing in Nashville, Tennessee, USA. For unsorted samples, some 90 million PBMCs were counted, and genomic DNA was extracted using the QIAamp DNA Blood Mini kit. After blood collection by leukapheresis, PBMCs were isolated using Ficoll-Histopaque density gradient centrifugation and then cryopreserved in the vapor phase of liquid nitrogen. CDR1 and CDR2 are read off the germline V gene as KGHSH and LQKENI. From the cysteine through the phenylalanine, the CDR3 covers 15 amino acids. Kept here is only the CDR3 DNA, which spans 45 bases and is read in frame from base 1. Trimming leaves V shorter by 6 bases and J shorter by 6 bases, with the junction holding 6 bases beyond the gene matches.

The sequence is built from TRBV18 and TRBJ2-1; TRBD2 aligns with 12 central bases. The material sequenced was PBMCs. This receptor was identified in a woman aged 40 to 55 in good health. Some clones in this sample may be carry-over from other donors' samples. The sequenced DNA: TGTGCCAGCTCGCCTCTAGCGGGAGGGACCAATGAGCAGTTCTTC. The resulting protein is CASSPLAGGTNEQFF.